The rows below give T cell receptor beta chains drawn from one sample of a study of beta chain features in type 1 diabetes. The protocol was immunoSEQ multiplex PCR, while the TCRdb copy is restricted to in-frame clones and leaves out a portion. The sample holds some 44,000 clones; about 51% are singletons and the top ten take more than 2%. Material for sequencing was Tregs from blood. The receptors derive from a woman younger than 35 in good health. The CDR3 runs from the conserved cysteine through the conserved F or W. D genes are given only for firm matches. Rows give clone size only sometimes, using once, few, many, or a class for an expanded clone.

size	V	D	J	length	DNA	CDR3
-	TRBV11-2	TRBD1	TRBJ1-2	16	TGTGCCAGCAGCTCACCCACCGGGACAGGGAACTATGGCTACACCTTC	CASSSPTGTGNYGYTF
few	TRBV28	TRBD1	TRBJ2-3	15	TGTGCCAGCAGTTCCTGGACAGGGGGGACAGATACGCAGTATTTT	CASSSWTGGTDTQYF
few	TRBV2	TRBD1	TRBJ2-3	12	TGTGCCGGGGACAGGGTCACAGATACGCAGTATTTT	CAGDRVTDTQYF
-	TRBV27	TRBD1	TRBJ2-1	14	TGTGCCAGCAGTACCGGGACAGGGCACAATGAGCAGTTCTTC	CASSTGTGHNEQFF
-	TRBV4-2	-	TRBJ1-2	13	TGTGCCAGCAGCCAAGATTCGTCCTATGGCTACACCTTC	CASSQDSSYGYTF
-	TRBV15	-	TRBJ2-7	14	TGTGCCACCAGCAGAGACCCGAGCTCCTACGAGCAGTACTTC	CATSRDPSSYEQYF
-	TRBV28	TRBD1	TRBJ1-2	14	TGTGCCAGCAGCACAGGGGGGCGAAACTATGGCTACACCTTC	CASSTGGRNYGYTF
-	TRBV29-1	TRBD2	TRBJ2-7	13	TGCAGCGTTGTTGTGACTAGCGTCTACGAGCAGTACTTC	CSVVVTSVYEQYF
few	TRBV7-2	TRBD2	TRBJ2-5	14	TGTGCCAGCGGGATAGCGGGAAATCAAGAGACCCAGTACTTC	CASGIAGNQETQYF
-	TRBV19	TRBD1	TRBJ1-2	16	TGTGCCAGTAAAGCGTTTGGACAGGGCGAAGACTATGGCTACACCTTC	CASKAFGQGEDYGYTF
-	TRBV7-8	TRBD1	TRBJ1-1	16	TGTGCCAGCAGCCACTCAGTCGGACAGGGCTACACTGAAGCTTTCTTT	CASSHSVGQGYTEAFF
-	TRBV7-2	TRBD1	TRBJ2-7	15	TGTGCCAGCAGCCCGAACAGGGGGCTAGGCTACGAGCAGTACTTC	CASSPNRGLGYEQYF
-	TRBV7-8	-	TRBJ2-6	16	TGTGCCAGCAGCTTACCAGGGACTCGTGGGGCCAACGTCCTGACTTTC	CASSLPGTRGANVLTF
few	TRBV7-9	-	TRBJ2-5	14	TGTGCCAGCAGCTTTCAGGGGCCGGGGGAGACCCAGTACTTC	CASSFQGPGETQYF
few	TRBV2	-	TRBJ2-1	14	TGTGCCAGCTTAGCGGTTCATGGGGGCAATGAGCAGTTCTTC	CASLAVHGGNEQFF
-	TRBV12-5	TRBD1	TRBJ2-7	14	TGTGCTAGTGGCTCCGGGACAGGGGCCTACGAGCAGTACTTC	CASGSGTGAYEQYF
-	TRBV2	TRBD1	TRBJ2-1	16	TGTGCCAGCTGGAGAATGTCAGGGGGCAAGTGGAATGAGCAGTTCTTC	CASWRMSGGKWNEQFF
-	TRBV12-2	-	TRBJ2-7	14	TGTGCAAGTCGCTCAGACAGGACCTTCGGCGAGCAGTACTTC	CASRSDRTFGEQYF
few	TRBV5-1	TRBD2	TRBJ2-1	16	TGCGCCAGCAGGCCTACCATAGCGGGAGAATACAATGAGCAGTTCTTC	CASRPTIAGEYNEQFF
few	TRBV28	TRBD1	TRBJ1-2	15	TGTGCCAGCAGTTCCCAGGGGGCGGATAACTATGGCTACACCTTC	CASSSQGADNYGYTF
-	TRBV28	TRBD2	TRBJ2-1	13	TGTGCCAGCAGGAGCGGGGGGTACAATGAGCAGTTCTTC	CASRSGGYNEQFF